A single TCR beta chain is shown here with its context. The antigen remains unidentified. The entry originates in a study of identical twins. Regarding the study as a whole: Models came in too low on out-of-frame TCR alpha sharing in monozygotic twins.

Template switching (which added a universal primer site) was used, and cDNA carried unique molecular identifiers. TCRdb analysed the 5' RACE reads with MiXCR anew, one entry per CDR3 protein. This repertoire shows 1.5 million to 2 million distinct CDR3 sequences, more than 30% found once; its top ten account for more than 0.25%. This CDR3 contains 16 residues. V lost 6 bases, J lost 5 bases, and 13 bases stayed unmatched. CDR1 and CDR2 (germline): MNHEY, SVGEGT. The source is a newborn girl in good health. The chain has TRBV6-2 or TRBV6-3 and TRBJ2-7; 10 bases match TRBD2. The specimen sequenced was cord blood. CDR3 residues: CASSLIELAGRDEQYF. CDR3 nucleotide sequence: TGTGCCAGCAGCCTCATCGAACTAGCGGGAAGGGACGAGCAGTACTTC.